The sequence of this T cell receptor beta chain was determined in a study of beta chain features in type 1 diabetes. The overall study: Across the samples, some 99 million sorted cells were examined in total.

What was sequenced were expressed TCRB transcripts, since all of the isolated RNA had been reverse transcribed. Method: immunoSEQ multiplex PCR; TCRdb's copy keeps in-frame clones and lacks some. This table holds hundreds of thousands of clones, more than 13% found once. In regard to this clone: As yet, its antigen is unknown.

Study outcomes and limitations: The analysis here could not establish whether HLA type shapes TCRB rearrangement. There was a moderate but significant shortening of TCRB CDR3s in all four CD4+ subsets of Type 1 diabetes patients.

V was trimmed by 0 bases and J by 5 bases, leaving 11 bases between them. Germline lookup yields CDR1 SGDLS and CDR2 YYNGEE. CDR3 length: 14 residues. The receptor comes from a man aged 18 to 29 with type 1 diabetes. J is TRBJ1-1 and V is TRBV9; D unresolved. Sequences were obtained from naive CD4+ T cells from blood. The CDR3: CASSVALAETEAFF. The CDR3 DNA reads TGTGCCAGCAGCGTAGCACTAGCGGAGACTGAAGCTTTCTTT. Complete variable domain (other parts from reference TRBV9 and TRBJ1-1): DSGVTQTPKHLITATGQRVTLRCSPRSGDLSVYWYQQSLDQGLQFLIQYYNGEERAKGNILERFSAQQFPDLHSELNLSSLELGDSALYFCASSVALAETEAFFGQGTRLTVV.